This T cell receptor beta chain was recorded in a study of T cell changes during pregnancy in multiple sclerosis. This clone was seen a single time. Germline CDR1 LNHDA, CDR2 SQIVND (reference sequence). The germline V and J ends were trimmed by 5 bases and 3 bases, with 14 bases remaining between them. The CDR3 contains 15 residues. TCRdb's copy holds only in-frame clones and misses some; the assay was immunoSEQ multiplex PCR. The data show fewer than 85,000 clones, 93% seen once. This clonotype originated in a female donor with multiple sclerosis, enrolled in a pregnancy study. This chain uses TRBV19 with TRBJ2-1, with TRBD1 as a possible D gene (6 bases). Specimen: peripheral blood, collected in the second trimester of pregnancy. This chain's CDR3 is CASSPDPTGYNEQFF. For the CDR3, the DNA is TGTGCCAGTAGTCCGGACCCGACAGGCTACAATGAGCAGTTCTTC. Drawing the rest from reference TRBV19 and TRBJ2-1, the complete variable domain is DGGITQSPKYLFRKEGQNVTLSCEQNLNHDAMYWYRQDPGQGLRLIYYSQIVNDFQKGDIAEGYSVSREKKESFPLTVTSAQKNPTAFYLCASSPDPTGYNEQFFGPGTRLTVL.